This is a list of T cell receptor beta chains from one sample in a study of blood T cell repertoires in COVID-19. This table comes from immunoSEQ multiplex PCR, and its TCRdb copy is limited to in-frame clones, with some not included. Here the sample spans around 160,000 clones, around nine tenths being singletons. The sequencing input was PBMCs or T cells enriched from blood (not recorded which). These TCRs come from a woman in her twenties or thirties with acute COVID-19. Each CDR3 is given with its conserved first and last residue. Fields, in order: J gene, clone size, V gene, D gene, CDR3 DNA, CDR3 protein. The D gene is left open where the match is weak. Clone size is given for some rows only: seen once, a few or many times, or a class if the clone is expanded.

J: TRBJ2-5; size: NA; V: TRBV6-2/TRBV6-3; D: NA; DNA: TGTGCCAGCAGTTACTCGATGAGTGGAGCGGAGACCCAGTACTTC; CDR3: CASSYSMSGAETQYF
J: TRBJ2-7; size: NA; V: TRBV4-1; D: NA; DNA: TGCGCCAGCAGCCCACTAAGGAGTTCCGAGCAGTACTTC; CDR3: CASSPLRSSEQYF
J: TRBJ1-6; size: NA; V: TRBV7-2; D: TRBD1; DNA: TGTGCCAGCAGCTTACGGGGACAGGGCTCCTATAATTCACCCCTCCACTTT; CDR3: CASSLRGQGSYNSPLHF
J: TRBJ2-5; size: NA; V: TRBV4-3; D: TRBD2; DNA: TGCGCCAGCAGCCAACTGGGAGGGCCGGAGACCCAGTACTTC; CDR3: CASSQLGGPETQYF
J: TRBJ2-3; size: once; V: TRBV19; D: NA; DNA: TGTGCCAGTAGTATGAGGGCCCGGTGGGCCACAGATACGCAGTATTTT; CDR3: CASSMRARWATDTQYF
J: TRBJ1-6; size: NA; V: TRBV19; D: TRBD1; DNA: TGTGCCAGTTCCGCGACAGGGGGTGTGGATTCACCCCTCCACTTT; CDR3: CASSATGGVDSPLHF
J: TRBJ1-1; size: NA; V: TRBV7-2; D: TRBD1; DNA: TGTGCCAGCAGCTTATCGGGACAGGGGAACACTGAAGCTTTCTTT; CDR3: CASSLSGQGNTEAFF
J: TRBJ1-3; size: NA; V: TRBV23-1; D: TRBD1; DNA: TGCGCCAGCAGTCCCGACAGGGGGCGGGGAAACACCATATATTTT; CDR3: CASSPDRGRGNTIYF
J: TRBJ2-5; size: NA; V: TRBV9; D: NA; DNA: TGTGCCAGCAGCCCCTCGTCAGGGTCTCTGGAGACCCAGTACTTC; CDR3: CASSPSSGSLETQYF
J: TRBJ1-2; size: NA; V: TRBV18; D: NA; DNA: TGTGCCAGCTCATCGAACCAGGGGACCTATGGCTACACCTTC; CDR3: CASSSNQGTYGYTF
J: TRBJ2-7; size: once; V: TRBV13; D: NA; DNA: TGTGCCAGCAGCTTAGGCCTAGTTCTCTACGAGCAGTACTTC; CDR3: CASSLGLVLYEQYF
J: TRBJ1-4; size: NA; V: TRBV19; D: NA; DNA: TGTGCCAGTACCTCGGGTGGCAGGGCCTCAGAAAAACTGTTTTTT; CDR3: CASTSGGRASEKLFF
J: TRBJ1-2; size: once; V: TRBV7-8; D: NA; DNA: TGTGCCAGCAGCCCCGGGGGGTATGGCTACACCTTC; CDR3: CASSPGGYGYTF
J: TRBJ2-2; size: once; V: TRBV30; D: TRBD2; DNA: TGTGCCTGGACTAGGCGGGAGGTTGACGGGGAGCTGTTTTTT; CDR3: CAWTRREVDGELFF
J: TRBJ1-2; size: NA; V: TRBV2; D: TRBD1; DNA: TGTGCCAGCAGTGAAGCGGGACAGTATGGCTACACCTTC; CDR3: CASSEAGQYGYTF
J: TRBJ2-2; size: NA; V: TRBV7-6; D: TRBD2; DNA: TGTGCCAGCAGCTTAGTGGGAGGGGTTTCGAACACCGGGGAGCTGTTTTTT; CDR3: CASSLVGGVSNTGELFF